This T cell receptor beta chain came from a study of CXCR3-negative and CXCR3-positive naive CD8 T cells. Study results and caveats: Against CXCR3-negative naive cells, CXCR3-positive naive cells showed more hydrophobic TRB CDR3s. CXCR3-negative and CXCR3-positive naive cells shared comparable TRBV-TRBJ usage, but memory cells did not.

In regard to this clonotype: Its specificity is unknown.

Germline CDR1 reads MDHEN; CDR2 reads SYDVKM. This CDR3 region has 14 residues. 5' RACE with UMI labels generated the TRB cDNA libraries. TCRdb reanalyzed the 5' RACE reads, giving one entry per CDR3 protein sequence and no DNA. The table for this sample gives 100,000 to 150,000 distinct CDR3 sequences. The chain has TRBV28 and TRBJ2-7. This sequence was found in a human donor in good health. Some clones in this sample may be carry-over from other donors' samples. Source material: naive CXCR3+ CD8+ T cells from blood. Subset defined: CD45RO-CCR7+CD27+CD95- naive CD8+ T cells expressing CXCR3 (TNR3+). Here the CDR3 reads CASSLERPSYEQYF.